This entry concerns a single T cell receptor (beta chain). The antigen is undetermined. The sample comes from a study of T cell responses to AZD1222 COVID-19 vaccine. The method was immunoSEQ multiplex PCR; TCRdb's version includes in-frame clones alone and lacks a portion of them. The data hold approximately 50,000 clones, with 80% observed a single time. Overall study results and limits: Spike-spanning, vaccine-associated CD4 TCRs were dominant at 160-218 and 743-854. Most donors were white British, females outnumbered males, and clonal diversity was possibly underestimated.

The CDR3 loop spans 16 amino acids. Deletions cut 0 bases from V and 4 bases from J, with 17 bases between. Germline V gene sequence: CDR1 SGHNT, CDR2 YYREEE (reference sequence). The rearrangement links TRBV5-4 to TRBJ2-7, with D perhaps TRBD2 (6 bases). This clonotype was obtained from an adult who received the AZD1222 COVID-19 vaccine. This specimen consisted of peripheral blood, obtained 28 days after the second AZD1222 dose. The CDR3 DNA sequence: TGTGCCAGCAGCTTGGACCCGGGTCAGGGAGGATACGAGCAGTACTTC. As protein: CASSLDPGQGGYEQYF.